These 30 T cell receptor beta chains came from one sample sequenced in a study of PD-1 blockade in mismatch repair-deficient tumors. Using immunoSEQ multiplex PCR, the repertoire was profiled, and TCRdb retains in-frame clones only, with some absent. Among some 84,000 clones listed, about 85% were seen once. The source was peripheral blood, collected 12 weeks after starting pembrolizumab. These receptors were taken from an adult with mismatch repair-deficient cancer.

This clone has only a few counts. DNA of the CDR3: TGTGCCAGCAGCCCGGAGGGGGCTCCAGGTGGCTACACCTTC. It codes for CASSPEGAPGGYTF. J is TRBJ1-2 and V is TRBV5-8, with 7 bases matching TRBD1. The V and J ends lost 4 bases and 7 bases, in that order; junction bases with no gene match: 10. The germline gives CDR1 SGHTS, CDR2 YDEGEE. This CDR3 comprises 14 residues.

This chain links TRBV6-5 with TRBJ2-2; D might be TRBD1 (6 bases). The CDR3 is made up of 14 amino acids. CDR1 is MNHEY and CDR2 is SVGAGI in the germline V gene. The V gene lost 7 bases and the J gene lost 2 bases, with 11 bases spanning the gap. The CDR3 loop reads CASKQGLNTGELFF. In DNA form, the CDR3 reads TGTGCCAGCAAACAGGGCCTTAACACCGGGGAGCTGTTTTTT.

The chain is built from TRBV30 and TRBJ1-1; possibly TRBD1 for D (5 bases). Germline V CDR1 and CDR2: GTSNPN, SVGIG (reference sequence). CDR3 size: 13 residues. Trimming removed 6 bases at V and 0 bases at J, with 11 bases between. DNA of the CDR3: TGTGCCTGTCCTGGGGGGATGAACACTGAAGCTTTCTTT. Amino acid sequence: CACPGGMNTEAFF.

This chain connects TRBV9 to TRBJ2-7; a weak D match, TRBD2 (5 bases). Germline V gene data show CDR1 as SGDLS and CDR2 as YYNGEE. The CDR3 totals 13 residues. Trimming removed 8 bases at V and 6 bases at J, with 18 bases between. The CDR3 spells CASGLTSLGEQYF. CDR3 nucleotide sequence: TGTGCCAGTGGTTTAACTAGTCTGGGCGAGCAGTACTTC.

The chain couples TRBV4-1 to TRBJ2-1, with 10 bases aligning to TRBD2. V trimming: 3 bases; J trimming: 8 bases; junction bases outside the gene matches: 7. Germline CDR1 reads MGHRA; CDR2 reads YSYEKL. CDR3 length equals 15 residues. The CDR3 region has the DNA TGCGCCAGCAGCCAGGTAGCGGGAGGATACCATGAGCAGTTCTTC. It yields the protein CASSQVAGGYHEQFF.

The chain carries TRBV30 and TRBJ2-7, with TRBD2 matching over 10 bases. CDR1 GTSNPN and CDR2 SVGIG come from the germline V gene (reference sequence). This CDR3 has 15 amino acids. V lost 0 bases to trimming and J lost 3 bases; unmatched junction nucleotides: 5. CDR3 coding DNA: TGTGCCTGGAGTGTACAGACTAGCGGGTACTACGAGCAGTACTTC. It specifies CAWSVQTSGYYEQYF.

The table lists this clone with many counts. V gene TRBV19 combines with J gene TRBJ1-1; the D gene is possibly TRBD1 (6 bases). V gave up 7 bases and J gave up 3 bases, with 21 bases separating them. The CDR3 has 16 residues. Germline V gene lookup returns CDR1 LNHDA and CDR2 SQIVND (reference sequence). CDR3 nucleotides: TGTGCCAGTACAAAATTCCGGGAGGGGGGTCACACTGAAGCTTTCTTT. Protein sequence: CASTKFREGGHTEAFF.

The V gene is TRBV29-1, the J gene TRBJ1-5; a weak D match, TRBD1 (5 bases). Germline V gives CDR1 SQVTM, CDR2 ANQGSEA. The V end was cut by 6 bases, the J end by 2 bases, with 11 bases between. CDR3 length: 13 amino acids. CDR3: CSVRPGGNQPQHF. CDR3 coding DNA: TGCAGCGTCCGCCCGGGGGGCAATCAGCCCCAGCATTTT.

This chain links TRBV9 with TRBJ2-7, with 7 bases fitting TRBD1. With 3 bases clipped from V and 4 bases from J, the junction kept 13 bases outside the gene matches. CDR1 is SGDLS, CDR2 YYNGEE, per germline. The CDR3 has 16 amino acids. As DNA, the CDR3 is TGTGCCAGCAGCGCGGAAACAGGGGTTAATTCTTACGAGCAGTACTTC. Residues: CASSAETGVNSYEQYF. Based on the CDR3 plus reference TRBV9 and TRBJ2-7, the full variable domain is DSGVTQTPKHLITATGQRVTLRCSPRSGDLSVYWYQQSLDQGLQFLIQYYNGEERAKGNILERFSAQQFPDLHSELNLSSLELGDSALYFCASSAETGVNSYEQYFGPGTRLTVT.

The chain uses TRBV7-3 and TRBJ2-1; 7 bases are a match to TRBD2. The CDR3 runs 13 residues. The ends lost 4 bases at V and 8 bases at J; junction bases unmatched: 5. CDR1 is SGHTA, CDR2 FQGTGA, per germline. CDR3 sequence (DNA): TGTGCCAGCAGCTCCACTCGGGAGGATGAGCAGTTCTTC. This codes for CASSSTREDEQFF.

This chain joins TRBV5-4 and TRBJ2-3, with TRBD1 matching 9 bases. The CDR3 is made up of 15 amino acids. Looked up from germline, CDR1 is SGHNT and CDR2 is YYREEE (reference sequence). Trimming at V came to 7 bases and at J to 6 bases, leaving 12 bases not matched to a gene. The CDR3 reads CASGFRDRVLDTQYF. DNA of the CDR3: TGTGCCAGCGGTTTTAGGGACAGGGTTTTGGATACGCAGTATTTT.

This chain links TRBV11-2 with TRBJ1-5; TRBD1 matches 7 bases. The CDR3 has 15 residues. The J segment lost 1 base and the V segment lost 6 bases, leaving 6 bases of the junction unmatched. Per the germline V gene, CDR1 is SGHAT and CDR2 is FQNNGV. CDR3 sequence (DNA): TGTGCCAGCAGTCCCGGGACAGTAAGCAATCAGCCCCAGCATTTT. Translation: CASSPGTVSNQPQHF. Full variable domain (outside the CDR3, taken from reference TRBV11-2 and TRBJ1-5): EAGVAQSPRYKIIEKRQSVAFWCNPISGHATLYWYQQILGQGPKLLIQFQNNGVVDDSQLPKDRFSAERLKGVDSTLKIQPAKLEDSAVYLCASSPGTVSNQPQHFGDGTRLSIL.

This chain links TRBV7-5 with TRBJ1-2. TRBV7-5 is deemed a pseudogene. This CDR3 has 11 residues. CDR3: CARSLNYGYTF. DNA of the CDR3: TGTGCCAGAAGCTTGAACTATGGCTACACCTTC.

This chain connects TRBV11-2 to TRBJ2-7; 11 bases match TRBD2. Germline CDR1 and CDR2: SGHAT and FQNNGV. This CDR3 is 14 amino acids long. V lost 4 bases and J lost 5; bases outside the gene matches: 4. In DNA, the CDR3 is TGTGCCAGCAGCTCAGGACTAGCGGGCCACGAGCAGTACTTC. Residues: CASSSGLAGHEQYF.

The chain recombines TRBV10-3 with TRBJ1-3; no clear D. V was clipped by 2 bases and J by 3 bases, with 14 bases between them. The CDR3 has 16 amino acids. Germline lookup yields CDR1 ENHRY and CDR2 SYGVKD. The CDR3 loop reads CAISEGRAGDGNTIYF. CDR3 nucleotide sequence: TGTGCCATCAGTGAGGGCCGAGCTGGCGATGGAAACACCATATATTTT.

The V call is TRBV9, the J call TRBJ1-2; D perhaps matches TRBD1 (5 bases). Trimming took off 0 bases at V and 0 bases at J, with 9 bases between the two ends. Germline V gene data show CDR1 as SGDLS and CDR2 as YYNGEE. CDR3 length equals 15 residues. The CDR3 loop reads CASSVGSGANYGYTF. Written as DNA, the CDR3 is TGTGCCAGCAGCGTAGGTTCGGGGGCTAACTATGGCTACACCTTC.

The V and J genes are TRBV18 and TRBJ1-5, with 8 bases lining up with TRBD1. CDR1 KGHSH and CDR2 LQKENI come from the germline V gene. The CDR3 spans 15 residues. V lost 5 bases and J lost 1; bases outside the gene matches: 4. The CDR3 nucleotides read TGTGCCAGCTCATCGAGGACAGGGAGCAATCAGCCCCAGCATTTT. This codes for CASSSRTGSNQPQHF.

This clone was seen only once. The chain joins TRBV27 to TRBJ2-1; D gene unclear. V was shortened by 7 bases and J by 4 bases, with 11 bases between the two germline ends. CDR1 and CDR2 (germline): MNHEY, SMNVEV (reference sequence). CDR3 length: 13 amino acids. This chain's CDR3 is CASTQKPYNEQFF. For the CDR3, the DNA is TGTGCCAGCACGCAGAAACCATACAATGAGCAGTTCTTC.

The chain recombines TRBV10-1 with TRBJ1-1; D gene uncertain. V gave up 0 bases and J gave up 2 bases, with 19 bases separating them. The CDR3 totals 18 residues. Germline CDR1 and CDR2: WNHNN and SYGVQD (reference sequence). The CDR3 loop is CASSESIVWAGRNTEAFF. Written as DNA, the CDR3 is TGCGCCAGCAGTGAGTCGATAGTTTGGGCAGGCCGAAACACTGAAGCTTTCTTT.

The CDR3 coding sequence is TGCGCCAGCAGCTTTGGGGCCGGACCGGGAATCCAGTACTTC. This codes for CASSFGAGPGIQYF. The chain couples TRBV5-1 to TRBJ2-5, with D perhaps assigned TRBD1 or TRBD2 (5 bases each). CDR1 is SGHRS and CDR2 is YFSETQ in the germline V gene. This CDR3 region has 14 residues. With 2 bases removed from V and 10 bases from J, the gap between germline ends came to 18 bases.

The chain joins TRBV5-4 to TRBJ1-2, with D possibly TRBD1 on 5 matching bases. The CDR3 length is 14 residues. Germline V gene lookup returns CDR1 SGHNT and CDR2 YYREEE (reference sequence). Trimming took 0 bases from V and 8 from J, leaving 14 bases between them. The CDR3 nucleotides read TGTGCCAGCAGCTTGGCGGGACTTAAAGGCGGCTACACCTTC. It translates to CASSLAGLKGGYTF.

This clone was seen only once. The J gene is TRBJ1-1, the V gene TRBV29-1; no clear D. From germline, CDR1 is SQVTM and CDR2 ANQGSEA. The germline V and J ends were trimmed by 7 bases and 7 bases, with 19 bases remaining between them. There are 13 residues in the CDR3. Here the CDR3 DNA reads TGCAGCGCACAACCTCCCGGGTTTCTTGAAGCTTTCTTT. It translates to CSAQPPGFLEAFF. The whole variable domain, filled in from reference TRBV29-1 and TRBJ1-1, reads SAVISQKPSRDICQRGTSLTIQCQVDSQVTMMFWYRQQPGQSLTLIATANQGSEATYESGFVIDKFPISRPNLTFSTLTVSNMSPEDSSIYLCSAQPPGFLEAFFGQGTRLTVV.

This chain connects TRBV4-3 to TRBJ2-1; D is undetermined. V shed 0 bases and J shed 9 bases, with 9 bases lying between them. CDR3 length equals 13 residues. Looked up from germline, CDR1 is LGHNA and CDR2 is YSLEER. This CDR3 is CASSQDPDGEQFF. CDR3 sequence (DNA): TGCGCCAGCAGCCAAGACCCAGACGGTGAGCAGTTCTTC.

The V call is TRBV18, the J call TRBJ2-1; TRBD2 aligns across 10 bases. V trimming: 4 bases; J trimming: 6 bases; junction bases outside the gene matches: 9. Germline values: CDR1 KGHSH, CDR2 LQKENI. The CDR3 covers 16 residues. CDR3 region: CASSLELAGGGNEQFF. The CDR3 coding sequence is TGTGCCAGCTCACTGGAATTAGCGGGAGGCGGCAATGAGCAGTTCTTC.

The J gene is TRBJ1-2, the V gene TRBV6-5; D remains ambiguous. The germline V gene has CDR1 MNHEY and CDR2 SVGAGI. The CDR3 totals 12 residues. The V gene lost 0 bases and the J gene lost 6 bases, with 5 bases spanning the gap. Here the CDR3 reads CASSYSGDGYTF. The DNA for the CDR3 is TGTGCCAGCAGTTACTCTGGGGATGGCTACACCTTC.

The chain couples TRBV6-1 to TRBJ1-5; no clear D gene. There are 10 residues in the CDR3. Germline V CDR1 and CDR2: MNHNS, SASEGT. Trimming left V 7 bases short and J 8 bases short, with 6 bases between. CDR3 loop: CASNREPQHF. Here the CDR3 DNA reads TGTGCCAGCAATAGGGAGCCCCAGCATTTT.

The CDR3 DNA reads as TGCGCCAGCAGCCCAGACGGGACAGGGATTAATGAAAAACTGTTTTTT. Protein: CASSPDGTGINEKLFF. The V gene is TRBV5-1, the J gene TRBJ1-4, with 9 bases that match TRBD1. Germline V gene sequence: CDR1 SGHRS, CDR2 YFSETQ. Trimming cost V 4 bases and J 4 bases; bases outside gene matches: 8. The CDR3 loop spans 16 amino acids.

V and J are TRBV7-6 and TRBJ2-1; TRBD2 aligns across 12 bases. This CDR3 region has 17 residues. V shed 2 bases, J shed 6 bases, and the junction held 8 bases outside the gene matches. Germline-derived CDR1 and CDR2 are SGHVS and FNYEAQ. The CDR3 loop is CASSLSASGRAPNEQFF. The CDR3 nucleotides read TGTGCCAGCAGCTTATCCGCTAGCGGGAGGGCCCCCAATGAGCAGTTCTTC.

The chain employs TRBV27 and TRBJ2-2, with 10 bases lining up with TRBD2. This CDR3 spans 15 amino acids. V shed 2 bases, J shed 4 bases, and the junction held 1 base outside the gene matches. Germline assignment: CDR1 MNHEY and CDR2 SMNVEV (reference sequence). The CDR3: CASSLRLAGTGELFF. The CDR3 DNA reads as TGTGCCAGCAGTTTAAGACTAGCGGGCACCGGGGAGCTGTTTTTT.

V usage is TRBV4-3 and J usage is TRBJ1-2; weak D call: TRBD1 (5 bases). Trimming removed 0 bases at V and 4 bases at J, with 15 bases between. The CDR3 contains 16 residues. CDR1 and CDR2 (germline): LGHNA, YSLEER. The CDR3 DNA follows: TGCGCCAGCAGCCAAGATCCGACAGCTAGACTCTATGGCTACACCTTC. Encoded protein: CASSQDPTARLYGYTF.